This TCR beta chain was profiled in a study of cytomegalovirus exposure and HLA in healthy donors. Study results and limitations: A likely sequencing artifact accounted for one observed cluster of highly shared sequence variants.

This clone was counted a few times. Its antigen is unidentified. This CDR3 has 17 amino acids. Germline V gene data show CDR1 as SGHDN and CDR2 as FVKESK. The V gene lost 1 base and the J gene lost 0 bases, with 10 bases spanning the gap. The PCR was carried out with 60 Vbeta primers and 13 Jbeta primers. Method: immunoSEQ multiplex PCR; TCRdb's copy keeps in-frame clones and lacks some. The sample includes over 150,000 clones, around 80% of them seen just once. This sequence was found in a young man in good health and CMV-seronegative. The chain joins TRBV14 to TRBJ1-6, with D unresolved. Sequencing input: PBMCs. In DNA, the CDR3 is TGTGCCAGCAGCCAAGTCCGAGGGAGCTCCTATAATTCACCCCTCCACTTT. Protein product: CASSQVRGSSYNSPLHF. Using reference TRBV14 and TRBJ1-6 for the parts outside the CDR3, the full variable domain is EAGVTQFPSHSVIEKGQTVTLRCDPISGHDNLYWYRRVMGKEIKFLLHFVKESKQDESGMPNNRFLAERTGGTYSTLKVQPAELEDSGVYFCASSQVRGSSYNSPLHFGNGTRLTVT.